This T cell receptor beta chain was sequenced for a study of blood T cell repertoires in COVID-19. Background on the study: The United States, Italy and Spain provided the acute and convalescent COVID-19 samples. T cells, B-cell-depleted T cells, or PBMCs supplied cDNA or gDNA.

In the original processing: Reference gene primers were amplified, and this amplification served to estimate nucleated cell counts. Assay: immunoSEQ multiplex PCR; the TCRdb copy retains only in-frame clones and omits some. For V, J and clone size, that table is used; D and trimming come from the DNA. This table holds 340,000 or so clones, 83% found once. Points on this clone: The identical CDR3 is also encoded by other nucleotide sequences in the sample.

V dropped 5 bases and J dropped 4; count of bases not matched to a gene: 2. The germline CDR1 and CDR2 sequences are SEHNR and FQNEAQ (reference sequence). The CDR3 contains 13 residues. The rearrangement uses TRBV7-9 and TRBJ2-3, with TRBD1 identical over 8 bases. Material for sequencing was peripheral blood. This sequence was found in a man aged 30-40 years with active or convalescent COVID-19. The CDR3 loop is CASSPRGPDTQYF. The DNA of the CDR3 is TGTGCCAGCAGCCCCAGGGGGCCAGATACGCAGTATTTT.